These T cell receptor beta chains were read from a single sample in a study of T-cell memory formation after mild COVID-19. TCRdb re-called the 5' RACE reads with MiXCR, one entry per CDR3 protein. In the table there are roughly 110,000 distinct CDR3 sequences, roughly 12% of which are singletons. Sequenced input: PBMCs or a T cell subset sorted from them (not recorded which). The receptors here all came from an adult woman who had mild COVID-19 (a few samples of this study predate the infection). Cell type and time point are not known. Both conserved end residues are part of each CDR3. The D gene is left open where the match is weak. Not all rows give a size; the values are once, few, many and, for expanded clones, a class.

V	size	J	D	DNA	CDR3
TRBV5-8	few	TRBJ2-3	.	TGTGCCAGCAGCCGGGACAGGGGGACTAGCGGCACAGATACGCAGTATTTT	CASSRDRGTSGTDTQYF
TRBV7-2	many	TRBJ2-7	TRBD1	TGTGCCAGCAGCCAGGGACAGGGTCTCTACGAGCAGTACTTC	CASSQGQGLYEQYF
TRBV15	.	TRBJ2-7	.	TGTGCCACCAGCAGAGATCCGGCAGGGGACGAGCAGTACTTC	CATSRDPAGDEQYF
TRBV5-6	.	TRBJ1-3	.	TGTGCCAGCAGCCCAACAGTGATGTCTGGAAACACCATATATTTT	CASSPTVMSGNTIYF
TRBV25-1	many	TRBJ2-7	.	TGTGCCAGCACCGAAGGGGGGATCTACGAGCAGTACTTC	CASTEGGIYEQYF
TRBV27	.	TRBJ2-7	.	TGTGCCAGCAGTTTAAGCCCGACAGGAGGGTCCAACCCTACCTACTCCTACGAGCAGTACTTC	CASSLSPTGGSNPTYSYEQYF
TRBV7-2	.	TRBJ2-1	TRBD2	TGTGCCAGCAGCTCCCCAAGCGGACTAGCTTCCCATGAGCAGTTCTTC	CASSSPSGLASHEQFF
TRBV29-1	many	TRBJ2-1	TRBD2	TGCAGCGTTGTAGAAGCGGGGGACTCTAAATCCTACAATGAGCAGTTCTTC	CSVVEAGDSKSYNEQFF
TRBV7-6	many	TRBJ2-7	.	TGTGCCAGCAGCCCGGACAGTATATGGGAGCAGTACTTC	CASSPDSIWEQYF
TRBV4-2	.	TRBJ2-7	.	TGTGCCAGCAGCCGGTCCCGAGGGGAAGGGGGCGAGCAGTACTTC	CASSRSRGEGGEQYF
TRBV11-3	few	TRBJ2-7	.	TGTGCCAGCAGCCCCAGAGGGACCCAGGGGGGAGAGATCTACGAGCAGTACTTC	CASSPRGTQGGEIYEQYF
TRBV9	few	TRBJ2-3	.	TGTGCCAGCAGCGTAGGAGAGCTAACCCTCCCAGCAGATACGCAGTATTTT	CASSVGELTLPADTQYF
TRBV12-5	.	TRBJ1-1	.	TGTGCTAGTGGGTCCGAGGGGTTTGGAGAAGCTTTCTTT	CASGSEGFGEAFF
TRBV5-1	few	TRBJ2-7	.	TGCGCCAGCAGCTTGGGGGGTCTGCCCTACGAGCAGTACTTC	CASSLGGLPYEQYF
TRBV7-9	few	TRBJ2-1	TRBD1	TGTGCCAGTCTACAGGGGAATGAGCAGTTCTTC	CASLQGNEQFF
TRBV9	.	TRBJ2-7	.	TGTGCCAGCGGTCGAGGACGAACTTGGGTGTCCTACGAGCAGTACTTC	CASGRGRTWVSYEQYF
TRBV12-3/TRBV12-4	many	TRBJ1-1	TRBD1	TGTGCCAGCAGTTTCCCAGGGGGCAGGCCTTTCTTT	CASSFPGGRPFF
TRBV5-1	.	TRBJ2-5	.	TGCGCCAGCACCCGTTTGGAGGAACCTGGGGAGACCCAGTACTTC	CASTRLEEPGETQYF
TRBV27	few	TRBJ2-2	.	TGTGCCAGCCGGACAGTGAACACCGGGGAGCTGTTTTTT	CASRTVNTGELFF
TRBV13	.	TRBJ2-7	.	TGTGCCAGCAGCTTGGGCAGGGGAGGAGGCTACGAGCAGTACTTC	CASSLGRGGGYEQYF
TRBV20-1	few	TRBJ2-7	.	TGCAGTGCTAGGGGAGCGAGCTACGAGCAGTACTTC	CSARGASYEQYF
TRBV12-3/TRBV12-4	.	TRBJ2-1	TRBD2	TGTGCCAGCAGTTTCGGACTAGCGGTGAATGAGCAGTTCTTC	CASSFGLAVNEQFF
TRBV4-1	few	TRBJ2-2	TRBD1	TGCGCCAGCAGCCAAGCACGAGACAGGGGGAACACCGGGGAGCTGTTTTTT	CASSQARDRGNTGELFF
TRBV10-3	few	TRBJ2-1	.	TGTGCCATCAGCTCCGGGACTGGCTCCTACAATGAGCAGTTCTTC	CAISSGTGSYNEQFF
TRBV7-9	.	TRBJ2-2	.	TGTGCCAGCAGCTTAGTGCTGAACACCGGGGAGCTGTTTTTT	CASSLVLNTGELFF
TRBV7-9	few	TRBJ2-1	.	TGTGGGACGCTAGTCAGCAATGAGCAGTTCTTC	CGTLVSNEQFF
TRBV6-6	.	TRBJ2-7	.	TGTGCCAGCAGTCCCACCCTGGCGGGCTACGAGCAGTACTTC	CASSPTLAGYEQYF
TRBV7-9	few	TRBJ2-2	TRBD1	TGTGCCAGCAGCATCGGGACAGGGGAGTCCGGGGAGCTGTTTTTT	CASSIGTGESGELFF
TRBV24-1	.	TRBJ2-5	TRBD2	TGTGCCACCAGTGATTTGCCCGGGACTAGCGGGAGCAAAGTGGAGACCCAGTACTTC	CATSDLPGTSGSKVETQYF